This is a list of T cell receptor beta chains from one sample in a study of T cell repertoires in cytomegalovirus infection. TCRdb reanalysed the reads using MiXCR and keeps one entry per CDR3 protein. The data show under 120,000 distinct CDR3 sequences, with under 55% seen just once and roughly 70% held by the top ten. Antigens for these TCRs are unknown. Sequenced here: CD8+ T cells from cultured PBMCs, sampled from culture after CMV antigen stimulation. The receptors stem from a human donor in good health (CMV status not recorded). Some clones in this sample may be carry-over from other donors' samples. Both conserved end residues are part of each CDR3. The D gene is left open where the match is weak. Not all rows give a size; the values are once, few, many and, for expanded clones, a class.

j_call,clone_size,v_call,d_call,cdr3_nt,cdr3_aa
TRBJ2-1,.,TRBV15,TRBD2,TGTGCCACCAGCAAAGAGCGGGGCTACAATGAGCAGTTCTTC,CATSKERGYNEQFF
TRBJ1-4,once,TRBV12-3/TRBV12-4,.,TGTGCCAGCAGCAGAATCGGAGAAAAACTGTTTTTT,CASSRIGEKLFF
TRBJ2-7,.,TRBV4-1,TRBD2,TGCGCCAGCAGCCAGACTAGCGCGAGCTCCTACGAGCAGTACTTC,CASSQTSASSYEQYF
TRBJ2-5,few,TRBV19,TRBD2,TGTGCCAGTAGTGATTGGACTAGCGGGCAAGAGACCCAGTACTTC,CASSDWTSGQETQYF
TRBJ2-1,.,TRBV6-2/TRBV6-3,.,TGTGCCAGCAGTTACGCGGGGGCGGGCGATGAGCAGTTCTTC,CASSYAGAGDEQFF
TRBJ1-6,.,TRBV12-3/TRBV12-4,.,TGTGCCAGCAGTCAAGCAGGGCTCTATTCACCCCTCCACTTT,CASSQAGLYSPLHF
TRBJ2-5,.,TRBV29-1,.,TGCAGCGTTGGAGGACAAGAGACCCAGTACTTC,CSVGGQETQYF
TRBJ2-7,.,TRBV27,.,TGTGCCAGCAGTTTCGCCAGGGGAGGGCGGGAGCAGTACTTC,CASSFARGGREQYF
TRBJ1-2,few,TRBV19,.,TGTGCCAGTAGTCGAGGTTCAGCTAACTATGGCTACACCTTC,CASSRGSANYGYTF
TRBJ1-2,few,TRBV4-1,.,TGCGCCAGCAGCCGGGGGTCGGGGCAGGGCCATGGCTACACCTTC,CASSRGSGQGHGYTF
TRBJ2-1,few,TRBV7-1,.,TGTGCCAGCAGCCTAACTGCTGAGCAGTTCTTC,CASSLTAEQFF
TRBJ1-4,many,TRBV20-1,TRBD1,TGCAGTGCTAGCCGAACGGGACAGGGTTATGAATTTAATGAAAAACTGTTTTTT,CSASRTGQGYEFNEKLFF
TRBJ2-1,few,TRBV7-2,.,TGTGCCAGCAGCACGCATGCGGATGAGCAGTTCTTC,CASSTHADEQFF
TRBJ2-7,many,TRBV12-3/TRBV12-4,TRBD2,TGTGCCAGCAGCACGAGCGGGGGGCCCTCCTACGAGCAGTACTTC,CASSTSGGPSYEQYF
TRBJ1-5,few,TRBV3-1,TRBD1,TGTGCCAGCAGCCAAGATTTGACAGGGAATCAGCCCCAGCATTTT,CASSQDLTGNQPQHF